The entry below gives a single TCR beta chain sequence along with its context. The data derive from a study of cytomegalovirus exposure and HLA in healthy donors. About the study: Unique TCR beta sequences numbering some 110 million came from around 180 million T cells in an earlier analysis.

V lost 2 bases and J lost 2; bases outside the gene matches: 7. CDR1 is MNHEY and CDR2 is SVGAGI in the germline V gene. This CDR3 region has 16 residues. 13 Jbeta primers and 60 Vbeta primers were used for the PCR. Method: immunoSEQ multiplex PCR; TCRdb's copy keeps in-frame clones and lacks some. This table holds 100,000 to 150,000 clones, 65% to 80% found once. The source of this sequence is a woman aged 40 to 50 in good health and CMV-seronegative. The sequenced sample was PBMCs. The chain has TRBV6-5 and TRBJ1-2; 8 nucleotides align to TRBD1. CDR3: CASSYLDRGGNYGYTF. The CDR3 nucleotides read TGTGCCAGCAGTTACCTAGACAGGGGCGGCAACTATGGCTACACCTTC.